The present T cell receptor (beta chain) was sequenced within a study of TIL therapy for anti-PD-1-resistant metastatic lung cancer. Findings of the study overall: TIL clonotype persistence in blood showed no apparent association with response.

This was the immunoSEQ v3 assay. Each library reached 1.5 million to 2.5 million read pairs, or about 5-6 million at deep level. The table came from immunoSEQ multiplex PCR; TCRdb's copy has only in-frame clones and leaves some out. Of 54,000 or so clones listed, about 73% are singletons. CDR1 ENHRY and CDR2 SYGVKD come from the germline V gene. V gave up 10 bases and J gave up 3 bases; unmatched junction bases: 4. The CDR3 has 13 residues. The time point: pre-treatment sample, taken before nivolumab and TIL therapy. Notes on this clone: What it recognizes is unknown.

The J gene is TRBJ1-5, the V gene TRBV10-3; 9 bases match TRBD1. The source material was blood, sampled at baseline. The clonotype was recovered from a person aged 25 to 80 with non-small cell lung cancer. The CDR3 spells CATRQGDNQPQHF. CDR3 in DNA: TGTGCCACGCGACAGGGGGACAATCAGCCCCAGCATTTT.